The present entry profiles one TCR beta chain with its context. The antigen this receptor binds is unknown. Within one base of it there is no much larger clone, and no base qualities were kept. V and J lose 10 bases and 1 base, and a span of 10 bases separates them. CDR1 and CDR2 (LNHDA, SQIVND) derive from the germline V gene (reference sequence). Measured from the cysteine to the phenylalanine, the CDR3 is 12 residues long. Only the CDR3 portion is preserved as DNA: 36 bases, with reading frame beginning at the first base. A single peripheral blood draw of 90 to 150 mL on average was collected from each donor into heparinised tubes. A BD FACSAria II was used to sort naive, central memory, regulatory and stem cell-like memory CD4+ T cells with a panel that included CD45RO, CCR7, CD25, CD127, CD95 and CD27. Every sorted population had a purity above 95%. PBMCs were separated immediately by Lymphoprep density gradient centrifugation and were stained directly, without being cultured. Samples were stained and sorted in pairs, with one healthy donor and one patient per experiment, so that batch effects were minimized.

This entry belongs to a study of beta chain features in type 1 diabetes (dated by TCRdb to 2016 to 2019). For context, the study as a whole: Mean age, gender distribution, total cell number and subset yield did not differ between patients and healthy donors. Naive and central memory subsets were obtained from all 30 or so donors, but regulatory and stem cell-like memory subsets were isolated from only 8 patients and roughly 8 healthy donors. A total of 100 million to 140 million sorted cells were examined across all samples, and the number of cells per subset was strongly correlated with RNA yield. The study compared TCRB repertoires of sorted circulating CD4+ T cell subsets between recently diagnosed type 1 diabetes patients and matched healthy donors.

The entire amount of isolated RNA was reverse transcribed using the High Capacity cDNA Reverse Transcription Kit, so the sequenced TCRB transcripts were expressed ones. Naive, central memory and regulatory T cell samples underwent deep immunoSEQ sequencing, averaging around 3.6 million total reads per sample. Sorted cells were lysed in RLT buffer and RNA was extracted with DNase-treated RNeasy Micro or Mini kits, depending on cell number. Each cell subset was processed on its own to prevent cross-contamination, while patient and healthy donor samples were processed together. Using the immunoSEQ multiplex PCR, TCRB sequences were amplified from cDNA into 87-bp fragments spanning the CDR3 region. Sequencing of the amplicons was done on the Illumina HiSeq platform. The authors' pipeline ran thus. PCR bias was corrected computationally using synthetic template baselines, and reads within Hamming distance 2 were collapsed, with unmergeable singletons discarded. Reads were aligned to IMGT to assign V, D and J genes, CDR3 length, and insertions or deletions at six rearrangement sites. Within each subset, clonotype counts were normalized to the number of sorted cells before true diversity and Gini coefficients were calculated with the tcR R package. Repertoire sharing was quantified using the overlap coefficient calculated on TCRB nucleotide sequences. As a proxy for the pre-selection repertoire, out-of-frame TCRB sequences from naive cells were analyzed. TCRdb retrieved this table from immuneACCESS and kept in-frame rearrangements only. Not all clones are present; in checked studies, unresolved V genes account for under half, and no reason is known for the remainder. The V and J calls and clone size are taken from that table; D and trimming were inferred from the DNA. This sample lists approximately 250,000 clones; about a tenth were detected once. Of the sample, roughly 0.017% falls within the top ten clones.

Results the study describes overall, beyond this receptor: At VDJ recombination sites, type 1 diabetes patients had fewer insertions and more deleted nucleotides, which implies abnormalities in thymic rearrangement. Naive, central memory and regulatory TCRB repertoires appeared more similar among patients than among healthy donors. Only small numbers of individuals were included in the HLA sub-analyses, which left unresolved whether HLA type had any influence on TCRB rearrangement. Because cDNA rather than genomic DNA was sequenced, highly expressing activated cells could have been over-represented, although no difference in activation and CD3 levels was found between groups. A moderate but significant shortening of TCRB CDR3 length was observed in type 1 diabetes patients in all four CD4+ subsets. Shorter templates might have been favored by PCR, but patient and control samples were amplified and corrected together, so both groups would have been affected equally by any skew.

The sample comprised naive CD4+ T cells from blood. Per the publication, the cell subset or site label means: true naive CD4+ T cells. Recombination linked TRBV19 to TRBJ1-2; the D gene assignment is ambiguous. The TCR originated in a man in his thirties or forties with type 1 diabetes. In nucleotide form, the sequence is TGTGCCACGGATCGGGGTAACTATGGCTACACCTTC. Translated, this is CATDRGNYGYTF.